This T cell receptor (beta chain) derives from a study of PD-1 blockade in classical Hodgkin lymphoma. Each of the patients experienced relapse following autologous stem cell transplantation, and their brentuximab vedotin exposure differed. V gave up 0 bases and J gave up 4 bases; unmatched junction bases: 3. Germline CDR1 and CDR2: MNHEY and SVGAGI. The CDR3 extends over 15 amino acids. Clones were sequenced by immunoSEQ multiplex PCR, and TCRdb holds only the in-frame ones, with some missing. The table shows some 7,500 clones, with 84% occurring only once. This clonotype originated in a human donor with classical Hodgkin lymphoma. The chain couples TRBV6-5 to TRBJ2-7, with 10 nucleotides matching TRBD2. Specimen: peripheral blood mononuclear cells (PBMCs), collected at baseline. The CDR3 DNA follows: TGTGCCAGCAGTTACTCGGCTAGCGGGAGTTACGAGCAGTACTTC. Translation: CASSYSASGSYEQYF.